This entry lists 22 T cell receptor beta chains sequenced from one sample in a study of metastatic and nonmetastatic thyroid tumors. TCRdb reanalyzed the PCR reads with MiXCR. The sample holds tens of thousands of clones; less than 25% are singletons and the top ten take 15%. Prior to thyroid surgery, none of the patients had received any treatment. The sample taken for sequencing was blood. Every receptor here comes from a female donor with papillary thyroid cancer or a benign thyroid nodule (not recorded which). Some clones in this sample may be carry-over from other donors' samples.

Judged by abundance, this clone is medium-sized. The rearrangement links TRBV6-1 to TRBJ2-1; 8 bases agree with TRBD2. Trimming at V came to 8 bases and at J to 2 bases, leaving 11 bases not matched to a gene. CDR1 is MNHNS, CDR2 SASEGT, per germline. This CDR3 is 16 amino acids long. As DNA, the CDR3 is TGTGCCAGCTTGTGGCGGGAGGAGGATGCCTACAATGAGCAGTTCTTC. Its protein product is CASLWREEDAYNEQFF.

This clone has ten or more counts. CDR3: CASSLATYNEQFF. CDR3 coding DNA: TGCGCCAGCAGCTTGGCCACCTACAATGAGCAGTTCTTC. This sequence joins TRBV5-1 and TRBJ2-1; D ambiguous. The CDR3 extends over 13 amino acids. Trimming took off 0 bases at V and 2 bases at J, with 3 bases between the two ends. CDR1 is SGHRS, CDR2 YFSETQ, per germline. Together with reference TRBV5-1 and TRBJ2-1, the CDR3 gives the full variable domain: KAGVTQTPRYLIKTRGQQVTLSCSPISGHRSVSWYQQTPGQGLQFLFEYFSETQRNKGNFPGRFSGRQFSNSRSEMNVSTLELGDSALYLCASSLATYNEQFFGPGTRLTVL.

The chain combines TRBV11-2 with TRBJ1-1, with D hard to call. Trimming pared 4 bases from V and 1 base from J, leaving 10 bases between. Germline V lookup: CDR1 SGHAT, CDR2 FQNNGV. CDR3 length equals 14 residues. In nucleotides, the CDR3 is TGTGCCAGCAGCTCAGAGTGGGGGAACACTGAAGCTTTCTTT. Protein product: CASSSEWGNTEAFF. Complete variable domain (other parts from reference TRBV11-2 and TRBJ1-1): EAGVAQSPRYKIIEKRQSVAFWCNPISGHATLYWYQQILGQGPKLLIQFQNNGVVDDSQLPKDRFSAERLKGVDSTLKIQPAKLEDSAVYLCASSSEWGNTEAFFGQGTRLTVV.

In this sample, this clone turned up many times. The CDR3 sequence: CASSTTFAARTYQPQHF. The CDR3 DNA follows: TGTGCCAGCAGCACGACCTTTGCAGCCAGAACTTATCAGCCCCAGCATTTT. The V call is TRBV9, the J call TRBJ1-5; no clear D. The CDR3 has 17 amino acids. CDR1 and CDR2 from the germline V gene are SGDLS and YYNGEE. Trimming took 4 bases from V and 5 from J, leaving 22 bases between them.

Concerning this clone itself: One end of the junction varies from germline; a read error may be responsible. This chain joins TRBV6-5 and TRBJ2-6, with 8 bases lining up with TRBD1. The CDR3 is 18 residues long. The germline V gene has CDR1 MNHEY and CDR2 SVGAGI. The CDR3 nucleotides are TGTGCCAGCAGGCATCTACTGACAGGGGTTGGTGGGTCCAACGTCCTGACTTTC. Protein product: CASRHLLTGVGGSNVLTF.

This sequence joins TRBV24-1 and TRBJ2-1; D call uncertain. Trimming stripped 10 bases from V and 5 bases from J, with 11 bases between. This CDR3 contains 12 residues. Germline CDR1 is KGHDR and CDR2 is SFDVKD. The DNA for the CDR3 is TGTGCCACGATAGGTGCAAACAATGAGCAGTTCTTC. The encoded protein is CATIGANNEQFF.

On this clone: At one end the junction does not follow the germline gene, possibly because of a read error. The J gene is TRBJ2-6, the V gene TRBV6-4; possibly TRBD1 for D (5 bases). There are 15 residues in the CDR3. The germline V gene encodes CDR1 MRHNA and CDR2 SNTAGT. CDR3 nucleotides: TGTGCCAGCAGTGAACGCAGCTCTGGGGCCAACTTCCTGACTTTC. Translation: CASSERSSGANFLTF.

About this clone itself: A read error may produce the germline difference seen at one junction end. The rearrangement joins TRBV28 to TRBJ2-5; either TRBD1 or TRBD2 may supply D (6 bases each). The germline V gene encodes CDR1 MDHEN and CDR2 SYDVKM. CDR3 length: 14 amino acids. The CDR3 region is CASSPTRGRETQSF. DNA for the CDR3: TGTGCCAGCAGCCCCACTCGGGGGCGAGAGACCCAGTCCTTC. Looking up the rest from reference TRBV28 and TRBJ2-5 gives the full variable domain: DVKVTQSSRYLVKRTGEKVFLECVQDMDHENMFWYRQDPGLGLRLIYFSYDVKMKEKGDIPEGYSVSREKKERFSLILESASTNQTSMYLCASSPTRGRETQSFGPGTRLLVL.

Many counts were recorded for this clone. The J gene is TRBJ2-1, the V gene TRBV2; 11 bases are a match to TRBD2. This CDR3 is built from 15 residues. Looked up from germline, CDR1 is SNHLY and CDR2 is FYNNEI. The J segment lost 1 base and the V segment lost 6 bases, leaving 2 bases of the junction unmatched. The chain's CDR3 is CASRASGRSYNEQFF. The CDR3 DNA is TGTGCCAGCAGAGCTAGCGGGAGGTCCTACAATGAGCAGTTCTTC.

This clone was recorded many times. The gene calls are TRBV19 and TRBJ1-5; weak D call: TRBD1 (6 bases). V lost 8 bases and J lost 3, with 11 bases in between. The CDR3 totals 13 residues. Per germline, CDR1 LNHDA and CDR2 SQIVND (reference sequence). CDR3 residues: CASRGQPNQPQHF. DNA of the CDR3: TGTGCCAGTCGGGGGCAGCCCAATCAGCCCCAGCATTTT.

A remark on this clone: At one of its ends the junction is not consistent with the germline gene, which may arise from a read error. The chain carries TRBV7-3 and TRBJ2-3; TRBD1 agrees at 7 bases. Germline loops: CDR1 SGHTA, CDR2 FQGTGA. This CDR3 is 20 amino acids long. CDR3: CASSLTTGRGFPTHTYTQYF. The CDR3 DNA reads TGTGCCAGCAGCCTAACGACAGGGCGAGGATTTCCCACACACACATATACGCAGTATTTT.

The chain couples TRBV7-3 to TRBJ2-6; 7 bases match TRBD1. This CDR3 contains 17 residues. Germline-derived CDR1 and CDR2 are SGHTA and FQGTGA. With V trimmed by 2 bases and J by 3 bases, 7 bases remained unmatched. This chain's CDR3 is CASSLLTGENGANVLTF. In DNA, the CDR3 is TGTGCCAGCAGCTTACTCACAGGGGAGAATGGGGCCAACGTCCTGACTTTC.

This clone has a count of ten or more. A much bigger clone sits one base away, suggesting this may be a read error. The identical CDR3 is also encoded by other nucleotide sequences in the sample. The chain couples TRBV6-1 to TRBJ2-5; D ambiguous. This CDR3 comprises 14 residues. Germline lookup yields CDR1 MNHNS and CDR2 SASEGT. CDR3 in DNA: TGTGCCAGCAGTCCTCGTATCCTACAAGAGACTCAGTACTTC. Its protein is CASSPRILQETQYF.

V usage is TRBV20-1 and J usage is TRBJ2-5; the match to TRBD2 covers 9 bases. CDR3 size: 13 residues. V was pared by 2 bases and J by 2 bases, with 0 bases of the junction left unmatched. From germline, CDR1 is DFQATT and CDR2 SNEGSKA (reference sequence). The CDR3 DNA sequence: TGCAGTGCTAGACTAGCGGGACAAGAGACCCAGTACTTC. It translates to CSARLAGQETQYF.

The CDR3 loop is CASSYPDTHWKFF. In nucleotides, the CDR3 is TGTGCCAGCAGTTACCCCGACACACATTGGAAGTTCTTC. The J gene is TRBJ2-1, the V gene TRBV6-2 or TRBV6-3; D gene uncertain. This CDR3 spans 13 amino acids. The germline gives CDR1 MNHEY, CDR2 SVGEGT. V gave up 2 bases and J gave up 14 bases, with 16 bases separating them.

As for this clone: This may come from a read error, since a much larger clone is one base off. The CDR3 loop reads CASSSWTGLNQPQHF. The CDR3 DNA sequence: TGTGCCAGCAGTTCCTGGACAGGGCTGAATCAGCCCCAGCACTTT. The gene calls are TRBV6-2 or TRBV6-3 and TRBJ1-5, with 8 bases lining up with TRBD1. There are 15 residues in the CDR3. Germline loops: CDR1 MNHEY, CDR2 SVGEGT.

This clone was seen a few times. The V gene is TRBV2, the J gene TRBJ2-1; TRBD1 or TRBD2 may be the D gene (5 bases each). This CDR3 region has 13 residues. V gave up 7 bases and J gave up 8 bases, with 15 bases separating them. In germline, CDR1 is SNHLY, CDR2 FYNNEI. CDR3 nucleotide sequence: TGTGCCAGCATTGGGGATAGAGGGGATGAGCAGTTCTTC. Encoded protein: CASIGDRGDEQFF.

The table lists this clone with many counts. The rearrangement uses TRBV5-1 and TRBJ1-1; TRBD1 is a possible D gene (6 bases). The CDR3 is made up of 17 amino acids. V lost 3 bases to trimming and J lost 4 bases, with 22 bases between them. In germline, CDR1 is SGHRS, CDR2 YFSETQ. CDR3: CASSSYPQGPEGTEAFF. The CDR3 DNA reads TGCGCCAGCAGCTCGTACCCGCAGGGGCCCGAGGGCACTGAAGCTTTCTTT.

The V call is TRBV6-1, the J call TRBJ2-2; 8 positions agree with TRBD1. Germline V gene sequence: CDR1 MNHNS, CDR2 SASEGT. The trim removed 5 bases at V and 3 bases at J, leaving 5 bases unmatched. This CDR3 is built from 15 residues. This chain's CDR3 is CASSTVTGDTGELFF. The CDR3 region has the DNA TGTGCCAGCAGTACCGTGACAGGGGACACCGGGGAGCTGTTTTTT.

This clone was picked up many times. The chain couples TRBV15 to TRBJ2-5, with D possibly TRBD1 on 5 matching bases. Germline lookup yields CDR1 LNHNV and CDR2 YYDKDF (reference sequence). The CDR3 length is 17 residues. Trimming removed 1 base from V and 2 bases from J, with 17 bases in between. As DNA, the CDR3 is TGTGCCACCAGCAGAGGGCGTGACAGCCTAAAGCAAGAGACCCAGTACTTC. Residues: CATSRGRDSLKQETQYF.

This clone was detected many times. The CDR3 DNA reads TGTGCCAGCACCCCGGCGGGGGGCGCCCAAAAAAATCCCTATGGCTACACCTTC. It yields the protein CASTPAGGAQKNPYGYTF. V is TRBV2 and J is TRBJ1-2, with D possibly being TRBD1 (6 bases). V was trimmed by 7 bases and J by 4 bases, leaving 28 bases between them. Germline-derived CDR1 and CDR2 are SNHLY and FYNNEI. CDR3 length: 18 residues. Full variable domain (missing parts from reference TRBV2 and TRBJ1-2): EPEVTQTPSHQVTQMGQEVILRCVPISNHLYFYWYRQILGQKVEFLVSFYNNEISEKSEIFDDQFSVERPDGSNFTLKIRSTKLEDSAMYFCASTPAGGAQKNPYGYTFGSGTRLTVV.

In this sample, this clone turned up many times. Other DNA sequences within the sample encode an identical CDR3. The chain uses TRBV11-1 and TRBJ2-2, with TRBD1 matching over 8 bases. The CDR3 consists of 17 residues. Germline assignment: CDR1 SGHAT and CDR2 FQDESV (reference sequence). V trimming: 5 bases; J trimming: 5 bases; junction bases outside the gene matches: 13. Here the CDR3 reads CASSPRARTGSTGELFF. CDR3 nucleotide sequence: TGTGCCAGCAGCCCCCGGGCCAGGACAGGGAGTACCGGGGAGCTGTTTTTT.